The rows below give T cell receptor beta chains drawn from one sample of a study of T cells in Graves' hyperthyroidism and ophthalmopathy. TCRdb re-derived calls from the multiplex PCR reads in MiXCR, one entry per CDR3 protein. The sample lists about 360,000 distinct CDR3 sequences, 15% to 18% occurring once. The sequencing input was blood. Every receptor here comes from a woman aged 18-35 years with Graves' hyperthyroidism that later progressed to Graves' ophthalmopathy. The CDR3 runs from the conserved cysteine through the conserved F or W. Fields, in order: clone size, D gene, V gene, J gene, CDR3 protein, CDR3 DNA. D genes are given only for firm matches. Clone size, where shown, is once, few, many, or a class for clones that have expanded.

abundance: NA
d_gene: NA
v_gene: TRBV30
j_gene: TRBJ2-5
CDR3aa: CAWSVRVGGQYF
CDR3nt: TGTGCCTGGAGTGTACGTGTGGGGGGCCAGTACTTC

abundance: few
d_gene: TRBD2
v_gene: TRBV6-1
j_gene: TRBJ2-7
CDR3aa: CASSEAIAGGAPSF
CDR3nt: TGTGCCAGCAGTGAAGCGATAGCGGGAGGAGCCCCTTCCTTC

abundance: many
d_gene: TRBD2
v_gene: TRBV27
j_gene: TRBJ2-1
CDR3aa: CASSPWGAGEYNEQFF
CDR3nt: TGTGCCAGCAGTCCCTGGGGAGCGGGAGAATACAATGAGCAGTTCTTC

abundance: few
d_gene: NA
v_gene: TRBV12-3/TRBV12-4
j_gene: TRBJ2-1
CDR3aa: CASSTTGYNEQFF
CDR3nt: TGTGCCAGCAGTACCACAGGGTACAATGAGCAGTTCTTC

abundance: many
d_gene: NA
v_gene: TRBV7-6
j_gene: TRBJ1-5
CDR3aa: CASSPRPSGTSNQPQHF
CDR3nt: TGTGCCAGCAGCCCCCGACCCTCAGGGACTAGCAATCAGCCCCAGCATTTT

abundance: NA
d_gene: TRBD2
v_gene: TRBV27
j_gene: TRBJ2-1
CDR3aa: CASSGLDHNEQFF
CDR3nt: TGTGCCAGCAGCGGACTAGACCACAATGAGCAGTTCTTC

abundance: few
d_gene: NA
v_gene: TRBV20-1
j_gene: TRBJ1-2
CDR3aa: CSAAGGYGYTF
CDR3nt: TGCAGTGCTGCCGGGGGTTATGGCTACACCTTC

abundance: many
d_gene: TRBD2
v_gene: TRBV7-2
j_gene: TRBJ2-1
CDR3aa: CASSLGSGSHNEQFF
CDR3nt: TGTGCCAGCAGCTTAGGTAGCGGGAGCCACAATGAGCAGTTCTTC

abundance: few
d_gene: TRBD1
v_gene: TRBV18
j_gene: TRBJ2-7
CDR3aa: CASSPRGQGAYEQYF
CDR3nt: TGTGCCAGCTCACCACGTGGGCAGGGGGCCTACGAGCAGTACTTC

abundance: many
d_gene: NA
v_gene: TRBV3-1
j_gene: TRBJ1-1
CDR3aa: CASSQDGPLRAFF
CDR3nt: TGTGCCAGCAGCCAAGATGGCCCATTGAGAGCTTTCTTT

abundance: many
d_gene: NA
v_gene: TRBV4-2
j_gene: TRBJ1-1
CDR3aa: CASSQDDRRREAFF
CDR3nt: TGTGCCAGCAGCCAAGATGATAGGCGCAGGGAAGCTTTCTTT

abundance: many
d_gene: TRBD1
v_gene: TRBV2
j_gene: TRBJ1-4
CDR3aa: CASDRARTNEKLFF
CDR3nt: TGTGCCAGTGACAGGGCGAGAACTAATGAAAAACTGTTTTTT

abundance: many
d_gene: TRBD2
v_gene: TRBV20-1
j_gene: TRBJ2-7
CDR3aa: CSARASGSYEQYF
CDR3nt: TGCAGTGCTAGGGCTAGCGGATCCTACGAGCAGTACTTC

abundance: few
d_gene: TRBD2
v_gene: TRBV6-2/TRBV6-3
j_gene: TRBJ2-7
CDR3aa: CASSYGGEYEQYF
CDR3nt: TGTGCCAGCAGTTACGGGGGGGAGTACGAGCAGTACTTC

abundance: many
d_gene: NA
v_gene: TRBV28
j_gene: TRBJ2-1
CDR3aa: CASSRYLTTTTHNEQFF
CDR3nt: TGTGCCAGCAGCCGATACCTAACGACAACTACACACAATGAGCAGTTCTTC

abundance: many
d_gene: TRBD2
v_gene: TRBV11-2
j_gene: TRBJ2-3
CDR3aa: CASSLTSGRDTQYF
CDR3nt: TGTGCCAGCAGCTTGACTAGCGGGAGGGATACGCAGTATTTT

abundance: NA
d_gene: NA
v_gene: TRBV6-1
j_gene: TRBJ1-2
CDR3aa: CASRIDRNYGYTF
CDR3nt: TGTGCCAGCAGGATCGACAGAAACTATGGCTACACCTTC

abundance: many
d_gene: NA
v_gene: TRBV6-2/TRBV6-3
j_gene: TRBJ2-7
CDR3aa: CASTPDGGGSYEQYF
CDR3nt: TGTGCCAGCACCCCCGACGGAGGGGGTTCCTACGAGCAGTACTTC

abundance: few
d_gene: TRBD2
v_gene: TRBV20-1
j_gene: TRBJ2-1
CDR3aa: CSARLAGVREQFF
CDR3nt: TGCAGTGCCAGACTAGCGGGAGTACGGGAGCAGTTCTTC

abundance: many
d_gene: NA
v_gene: TRBV12-3/TRBV12-4
j_gene: TRBJ2-3
CDR3aa: CASSLNRDTQYF
CDR3nt: TGTGCCAGCAGTCTCAACAGAGATACGCAGTATTTT